Listed here are 24 T cell receptor beta chains from one sample, sequenced in a study of blood T cell repertoires in COVID-19. TCRdb's copy holds only in-frame clones and misses some; the assay was immunoSEQ multiplex PCR. The sample carries 250,000 to 300,000 clones, 85% to 90% recorded once. The sequencing input was peripheral blood. The origin of the receptors is a woman aged 55-75 years with COVID-19, enrolled during active disease.

The chain links TRBV19 to TRBJ2-1; 9 bases map to TRBD2. With 5 bases clipped from V and 8 bases from J, the junction kept 7 bases outside the gene matches. The CDR3 loop spans 14 amino acids. Germline V gives CDR1 LNHDA, CDR2 SQIVND (reference sequence). The CDR3 loop reads CASSVAGGAYEQFF. The CDR3, as DNA: TGTGCCAGTAGTGTCGCGGGAGGGGCATATGAGCAGTTCTTC. The full variable domain, rest sourced from reference TRBV19 and TRBJ2-1, is DGGITQSPKYLFRKEGQNVTLSCEQNLNHDAMYWYRQDPGQGLRLIYYSQIVNDFQKGDIAEGYSVSREKKESFPLTVTSAQKNPTAFYLCASSVAGGAYEQFFGPGTRLTVL.

The chain has TRBV7-8 and TRBJ1-4, with 8 bases aligning to TRBD1. Unmatched junction bases numbered 7, after V lost 3 bases and J lost 4 bases. The CDR3 length is 16 residues. CDR1 and CDR2 (germline): SGHVS, FQNEAQ. The CDR3 region is CASSFTDRGSNEKLFF. The CDR3 DNA is TGTGCCAGCAGCTTCACAGACAGGGGCAGTAATGAAAAACTGTTTTTT.

The chain combines TRBV30 with TRBJ2-5; 9 bases fit TRBD1. The germline V gene encodes CDR1 GTSNPN and CDR2 SVGIG (reference sequence). The CDR3 covers 15 residues. The V segment lost 2 bases and the J segment 5 bases; nucleotides outside the gene matches: 9. The CDR3: CAWSPGQGKGETQYF. The CDR3 nucleotides read TGTGCCTGGAGTCCAGGACAGGGGAAGGGTGAGACCCAGTACTTC.

V gene TRBV9 combines with J gene TRBJ1-3; 7 bases align to TRBD1. The junction had 3 bases not matched to a gene; V was cut back by 3 bases and J by 0 bases. This CDR3 has 15 amino acids. Germline-derived CDR1 and CDR2 are SGDLS and YYNGEE. The CDR3 region is CASSANRGSGNTIYF. CDR3 sequence (DNA): TGTGCCAGCAGCGCAAACAGGGGCTCTGGAAACACCATATATTTT.

The chain joins TRBV5-5 to TRBJ1-1; 8 bases are shared with TRBD1. V lost 4 bases, J lost 1 base, and 6 bases stayed unmatched. This CDR3 region has 15 residues. Germline CDR1 and CDR2: SGHKS and YYEKEE (reference sequence). CDR3 residues: CASSLGQVTNTEAFF. The CDR3 nucleotides are TGTGCCAGCAGCCTGGGACAGGTCACGAACACTGAAGCTTTCTTT.

V usage is TRBV6-2 or TRBV6-3 and J usage is TRBJ2-2, with TRBD2 matching over 7 bases. Per germline, CDR1 MNHEY and CDR2 SVGEGT. Trimming removed 6 bases from V and 4 bases from J; junction bases left unmatched: 8. The CDR3 is 15 residues long. This CDR3 is CASSDAREFTGELFF. CDR3 bases: TGTGCCAGCAGCGACGCGCGGGAGTTCACCGGGGAGCTGTTTTTT.

The V and J genes are TRBV9 and TRBJ2-3; D gene unclear. Germline CDR1 reads SGDLS; CDR2 reads YYNGEE. The length of the CDR3 is 15 residues. V lost 0 bases, J lost 0 bases, and 8 bases lay in between. The CDR3 DNA reads TGTGCCAGCAGCGTAGATTTAATGAGCACAGATACGCAGTATTTT. Its protein is CASSVDLMSTDTQYF.

The V call is TRBV3-1 (or the pseudogene TRBV3-2), the J call TRBJ1-1; tentatively, D is TRBD1 (5 bases). The CDR3 totals 16 residues. Trimming removed 3 bases from V and 2 bases from J, with 16 bases in between. Germline assignment: CDR1 LGHDT and CDR2 YNNKEL (reference sequence). CDR3 sequence reads: CASSHRGREGNTEAFF. CDR3 sequence (DNA): TGTGCCAGCAGCCACCGGGGCAGGGAGGGAAACACTGAAGCTTTCTTT.

The chain links TRBV28 to TRBJ1-4; D remains unclear. The V gene's germline CDR1 is MDHEN and CDR2 SYDVKM. The CDR3 contains 14 residues. V shed 5 bases and J shed 8 bases, with 15 bases lying between them. The CDR3 DNA reads as TGTGCCAGCAGTCGAGATGCCGGCGGGGAAAAACTGTTTTTT. Protein sequence: CASSRDAGGEKLFF.

J is TRBJ1-1 and V is TRBV10-3; D remains ambiguous. The germline CDR1 and CDR2 sequences are ENHRY and SYGVKD. This CDR3 region has 14 residues. V lost 3 bases and J 1 base, leaving 9 bases between the germline ends. The DNA of the CDR3 is TGTGCCATCAGTGATCCCCCCGGGAACACTGAAGCTTTCTTT. Translation: CAISDPPGNTEAFF.

This chain uses TRBV4-2 with TRBJ1-1, with D possibly being TRBD1 (6 bases). Germline loops: CDR1 LGHNA, CDR2 YNFKEQ. The CDR3 extends over 12 amino acids. V gave up 0 bases and J gave up 11 bases, with 10 bases separating them. Here the CDR3 reads CASSQDWQGAFF. CDR3 nucleotide sequence: TGTGCCAGCAGCCAAGATTGGCAGGGGGCTTTCTTT.

The J gene is TRBJ1-1, the V gene TRBV28, with D possibly matching TRBD1 (5 bases). V lost 3 bases and J lost 5, with 25 bases in between. The CDR3 extends over 18 amino acids. Germline V gene sequence: CDR1 MDHEN, CDR2 SYDVKM. CDR3 in DNA: TGTGCCAGCAGTTTCCCCTCCACAGGACGGACATCAGGAACTGAAGCTTTCTTT. The encoded protein is CASSFPSTGRTSGTEAFF. Full variable domain (outside the CDR3, taken from reference TRBV28 and TRBJ1-1): DVKVTQSSRYLVKRTGEKVFLECVQDMDHENMFWYRQDPGLGLRLIYFSYDVKMKEKGDIPEGYSVSREKKERFSLILESASTNQTSMYLCASSFPSTGRTSGTEAFFGQGTRLTVV.

There are a few counts of this clone. The chain recombines TRBV7-9 with TRBJ2-7, with 7 bases aligning to TRBD1. The CDR3 sequence is 14 residues long. Germline CDR1 and CDR2: SEHNR and FQNEAQ (reference sequence). Trimming removed 3 bases from V and 6 bases from J; junction bases left unmatched: 8. The CDR3 is CASSFDRALGEQYF. CDR3 DNA: TGTGCCAGCAGCTTCGACAGGGCCCTAGGCGAGCAGTACTTC.

This rearrangement joins TRBV7-8 to TRBJ2-7; 12 bases map to TRBD2. Germline V lookup: CDR1 SGHVS, CDR2 FQNEAQ. CDR3 length: 17 amino acids. Trimming took 1 base from V and 4 from J; bases not matched to a gene: 8. The CDR3 reads CASSLVGTSGFGYEQYF. CDR3 DNA sequence: TGTGCCAGCAGCTTAGTCGGGACTAGCGGGTTCGGGTACGAGCAGTACTTC.

CDR3 nucleotides: TGTGCCACCAGTGATGGGCTAGCGGACGCCAATGAGCAGTTCTTC. Translated, it gives CATSDGLADANEQFF. The chain recombines TRBV24-1 with TRBJ2-1, with TRBD2 matching over 7 bases. There are 15 residues in the CDR3. CDR1 is KGHDR, CDR2 SFDVKD, per germline. Trimming at V came to 3 bases and at J to 6 bases, leaving 7 bases not matched to a gene.

This clone has a handful of counts. An end of the junction differs from the germline gene, which may be a read error. The rearrangement links TRBV9 to TRBJ2-7, with 12 nucleotides matching TRBD1. The CDR3 has 16 amino acids. CDR1 is SGDLS, CDR2 YYNGEE, per germline. The CDR3 loop is CASSDSGTGGSHEQYF. CDR3 sequence (DNA): TGTGCCAGCAGCGACTCAGGGACAGGGGGCTCCCACGAGCAGTACTTC.

The J gene is TRBJ1-5, the V gene TRBV6-5, with 9 bases aligning to TRBD1. J was trimmed by 4 bases and V by 6 bases; bases with no gene match: 4. This CDR3 comprises 14 residues. The V gene's germline CDR1 is MNHEY and CDR2 SVGAGI. For the CDR3, the DNA is TGTGCCAGCAGCCCCGGGACAGGGAATCAGCCCCAGCATTTT. It encodes CASSPGTGNQPQHF.

This clone has a single count. This chain connects TRBV28 to TRBJ1-6; D may be TRBD1 (6 bases). Germline V gene sequence: CDR1 MDHEN, CDR2 SYDVKM. The CDR3 contains 14 residues. The germline V and J ends were trimmed by 6 bases and 7 bases, with 13 bases remaining between them. The CDR3 protein is CASRLDRINSPLHF. CDR3 sequence (DNA): TGTGCCAGCAGACTCGACAGGATCAATTCACCCCTCCACTTT.

Only a few counts were recorded for this clone. This sequence joins TRBV6-5 and TRBJ1-6; weak D call: TRBD1 (5 bases). The CDR3 covers 15 residues. Trimming left V 4 bases short and J 7 bases short, with 14 bases between. The germline V gene encodes CDR1 MNHEY and CDR2 SVGAGI. DNA for the CDR3: TGTGCCAGCAGTTCCTCCGGGGGGGGAAATTCACCCCTCCACTTT. It codes for CASSSSGGGNSPLHF.

The genes are TRBV19 and TRBJ2-2, with TRBD2 matching over 11 bases. From germline, CDR1 is LNHDA and CDR2 SQIVND (reference sequence). The CDR3 covers 16 residues. The V gene end was trimmed by 5 bases and the J gene end by 2 bases; junction bases not matched to a gene: 4. For the CDR3, the DNA is TGTGCCAGTAGTTCGGGACTAGCGGAAAACACCGGGGAGCTGTTTTTT. Amino acid sequence: CASSSGLAENTGELFF.

This chain's CDR3 is CASSGGGRDEQFF. The CDR3, as DNA: TGTGCCAGCAGCGGCGGAGGGAGGGATGAGCAGTTCTTC. The rearrangement uses TRBV5-4 and TRBJ2-1; 7 nucleotides agree with TRBD2. Germline-derived CDR1 and CDR2 are SGHNT and YYREEE (reference sequence). The CDR3 covers 13 residues. With 4 bases clipped from V and 8 bases from J, the junction kept 6 bases outside the gene matches.

The chain uses TRBV4-3 and TRBJ2-3; TRBD1 matches at 9 bases. The germline gives CDR1 LGHNA, CDR2 YSLEER. The CDR3 length is 17 residues. The ends lost 4 bases at V and 2 bases at J; junction bases unmatched: 10. The CDR3, as DNA: TGCGCCAGCAGCCCCCTAGCCGGGACAGGGTTCACAGATACGCAGTATTTT. The encoded protein is CASSPLAGTGFTDTQYF.

This chain links TRBV7-9 with TRBJ1-5; no definite D call. V was shortened by 10 bases and J by 2 bases, with 12 bases between the two germline ends. The CDR3 runs 13 residues. In germline, CDR1 is SEHNR, CDR2 FQNEAQ (reference sequence). The CDR3 nucleotides are TGTGCCACTCGGTTTGTTGGCAATCAGCCCCAGCATTTT. Amino acid sequence: CATRFVGNQPQHF.

V and J are TRBV4-2 and TRBJ2-3; 12 bases are a match to TRBD2. Per the germline V gene, CDR1 is LGHNA and CDR2 is YNFKEQ. The CDR3 spans 18 residues. Unmatched junction bases numbered 8, after V lost 1 base and J lost 3 bases. Written as DNA, the CDR3 is TGTGCCAGCAGCCAAGGTTGGACTAGCGGGATAGAGACAGATACGCAGTATTTT. Residues: CASSQGWTSGIETDTQYF.